The 22 T cell receptor beta chains reported below all come from one sample, sequenced in a study of CD8+ T cells in alopecia areata. Treatment described: oral pan-JAK inhibitor, 5-10 mg twice daily. RNA extraction and reverse transcription yielded cDNA as sequencing template. The table came from immunoSEQ multiplex PCR; TCRdb's copy has only in-frame clones and leaves some out. This sample has 150,000 to 200,000 clones, with approximately 67% found just once. The sample was CD4+ T cells sorted from blood, taken at week 49, from a patient treated with tofacitinib. These receptor sequences come from a human donor with alopecia areata.

V is TRBV18 and J is TRBJ2-1; 9 bases are a match to TRBD2. With 0 bases clipped from V and 9 bases from J, the junction kept 6 bases outside the gene matches. The germline CDR1 and CDR2 sequences are KGHSH and LQKENI. This CDR3 contains 15 residues. The CDR3 protein is CASSPPEGLAIEQFF. The CDR3 DNA follows: TGTGCCAGCTCACCACCGGAAGGACTAGCGATTGAGCAGTTCTTC.

V and J are TRBV29-1 and TRBJ1-2; perhaps TRBD1 as D (6 bases). V lost 4 bases and J 7 bases, leaving 28 bases between the germline ends. CDR1 and CDR2 from the germline V gene are SQVTM and ANQGSEA. The CDR3 totals 17 residues. The CDR3 loop reads CSVALLGSAGGEGGYTF. The CDR3, as DNA: TGCAGCGTTGCTCTGCTGGGTTCCGCGGGGGGCGAGGGTGGCTACACCTTC.

The rearrangement uses TRBV6-1 and TRBJ2-5; TRBD2 matches at 7 bases. Germline assignment: CDR1 MNHNS and CDR2 SASEGT. The CDR3 spans 12 residues. The trim removed 10 bases at V and 1 base at J, leaving 3 bases unmatched. The CDR3 DNA reads TGTGCCATCAGGACTAGCCAAGAGACCCAGTACTTC. The encoded protein is CAIRTSQETQYF.

As concerns this clone: The junction departs from germline at one end; a sequencing error may be responsible. The chain employs TRBV30 and TRBJ1-6, with a tentative D call TRBD1 (6 bases). The CDR3 has 14 residues. CDR1 is GTSNPN and CDR2 is SVGIG in the germline V gene (reference sequence). Written as DNA, the CDR3 is TGTGCCTGGAACGAGGGATCAACCGGGACACCATACAACTTT. It codes for CAWNEGSTGTPYNF.

CDR3 bases: TGTGCCTGGAGTGAGGACAGTATCTATGGCTACACCTTC. Translation: CAWSEDSIYGYTF. The V gene is TRBV30, the J gene TRBJ1-2; tentative D call: TRBD1 (6 bases). Trimming left V 1 base short and J 4 bases short, with 10 bases between. The V gene's germline CDR1 is GTSNPN and CDR2 SVGIG (reference sequence). The CDR3 is 13 amino acids.

This clone occurred a few times. The chain carries TRBV29-1 and TRBJ2-7; 7 bases match TRBD2. This CDR3 is built from 11 residues. The J segment lost 4 bases and the V segment lost 7 bases, leaving 4 bases of the junction unmatched. Germline values: CDR1 SQVTM, CDR2 ANQGSEA. CDR3 in DNA: TGCAGCGGCCGGGGGGATTACGAGCAGTACTTC. As protein: CSGRGDYEQYF.

The V call is TRBV29-1, the J call TRBJ1-1, with D possibly matching TRBD1 (5 bases). CDR1 and CDR2 (germline): SQVTM, ANQGSEA. The CDR3 sequence is 12 residues long. The ends were cut back, 6 bases at V and 3 bases at J, with 11 bases in the middle. In DNA, the CDR3 is TGCAGCGTGCAGGGTGCGGACACTGAAGCTTTCTTT. Encoded protein: CSVQGADTEAFF.

The chain couples TRBV29-1 to TRBJ1-1; a weak D match, TRBD1 (5 bases). The V end was cut by 4 bases, the J end by 3 bases, with 15 bases between. The CDR3 is made up of 14 amino acids. The germline V gene has CDR1 SQVTM and CDR2 ANQGSEA. The CDR3 DNA is TGCAGCGTTGTAGTCAGGGCCCGGGACACTGAAGCTTTCTTT. Protein sequence: CSVVVRARDTEAFF.

The chain is built from TRBV6-5 and TRBJ2-7; D possibly corresponds to TRBD1 (5 bases). Per the germline V gene, CDR1 is MNHEY and CDR2 is SVGAGI. The CDR3 is made up of 13 amino acids. Trimming shortened V by 6 bases and J by 6 bases, and 15 bases separated the two germline ends. The DNA of the CDR3 is TGTGCCAGCAGCTATACCCCAGGGTCCGAGCAGTACTTC. Translating gives CASSYTPGSEQYF.

J is TRBJ2-3 and V is TRBV15, with D perhaps matching TRBD2 (5 bases). The CDR3 has 15 residues. With 5 bases removed from V and 5 bases from J, the gap between germline ends came to 17 bases. CDR1 is LNHNV, CDR2 YYDKDF, per germline (reference sequence). CDR3 in amino acids: CATSHTPGKEDTQYF. Written as DNA, the CDR3 is TGTGCCACCAGCCACACCCCGGGAAAGGAAGATACGCAGTATTTT.

The chain uses TRBV7-9 and TRBJ2-5; unclear D gene. V lost 0 bases and J lost 5, with 10 bases in between. CDR1 and CDR2 (germline): SEHNR, FQNEAQ (reference sequence). The length of the CDR3 is 14 residues. CDR3 sequence (DNA): TGTGCCAGCAGCTTAGCAGGTGGAATGGAGACCCAGTACTTC. Its translation is CASSLAGGMETQYF. Based on the CDR3 plus reference TRBV7-9 and TRBJ2-5, the full variable domain is DTGVSQNPRHKITKRGQNVTFRCDPISEHNRLYWYRQTLGQGPEFLTYFQNEAQLEKSRLLSDRFSAERPKGSFSTLEIQRTEQGDSAMYLCASSLAGGMETQYFGPGTRLLVL.

In this sample, this clone turned up a few times. The genes are TRBV30 and TRBJ1-4; D gene unclear. V was trimmed by 4 bases and J by 8 bases, leaving 8 bases between them. Germline V gene sequence: CDR1 GTSNPN, CDR2 SVGIG (reference sequence). CDR3 size: 11 residues. The chain's CDR3 is CAWTGGEKLFF. DNA of the CDR3: TGTGCCTGGACTGGAGGGGAAAAACTGTTTTTT.

The CDR3 loop reads CASSLRQGNNSPLHF. DNA for the CDR3: TGTGCCAGCAGCTTGAGGCAGGGGAATAATTCACCCCTCCACTTT. The rearrangement links TRBV5-6 to TRBJ1-6; maybe TRBD1 (6 bases). This CDR3 is 15 amino acids long. Deletions cut 1 base from V and 5 bases from J, with 10 bases between. The germline CDR1 and CDR2 sequences are SGHDT and YYEEEE. Looking up the rest from reference TRBV5-6 and TRBJ1-6 gives the full variable domain: DAGVTQSPTHLIKTRGQQVTLRCSPKSGHDTVSWYQQALGQGPQFIFQYYEEEERQRGNFPDRFSGHQFPNYSSELNVNALLLGDSALYLCASSLRQGNNSPLHFGNGTRLTVT.

The gene calls are TRBV29-1 and TRBJ1-2; perhaps TRBD1 as D (6 bases). This CDR3 has 12 amino acids. Germline V CDR1 and CDR2: SQVTM, ANQGSEA. V was trimmed by 6 bases and J by 5 bases, leaving 13 bases between them. CDR3 amino acids: CSVEGGFYGYTF. The DNA of the CDR3 is TGCAGCGTCGAGGGGGGTTTTTATGGCTACACCTTC.

The gene calls are TRBV11-2 and TRBJ1-4; D perhaps matches TRBD1 (5 bases). V gave up 8 bases and J gave up 8 bases, with 9 bases separating them. The CDR3 has 11 amino acids. The germline gives CDR1 SGHAT, CDR2 FQNNGV. The CDR3, as DNA: TGTGCCAGCGGGGGAGAGGAAAAACTGTTTTTT. It codes for CASGGEEKLFF.

The chain has TRBV30 and TRBJ1-6; D is possibly TRBD1 (5 bases). V dropped 4 bases and J dropped 8 bases, with 15 bases sitting between them. Looked up from germline, CDR1 is GTSNPN and CDR2 is SVGIG (reference sequence). CDR3 length: 14 amino acids. CDR3 DNA sequence: TGTGCCTGGAAGGCAGGGCCCCACCATTCACCCCTCCACTTT. It translates to CAWKAGPHHSPLHF.

V and J are TRBV5-4 and TRBJ2-3, with 7 nucleotides matching TRBD2. Per germline, CDR1 SGHNT and CDR2 YYREEE (reference sequence). The CDR3 length is 14 residues. The junction had 2 bases not matched to a gene; V was cut back by 0 bases and J by 4 bases. DNA of the CDR3: TGTGCCAGCAGCTTGGGACTAGCTTCAGATACGCAGTATTTT. Protein: CASSLGLASDTQYF.

The sample holds one count of this clone. The CDR3 sequence: CATTWDRGNQPQHF. The DNA of the CDR3 is TGTGCCACCACGTGGGACAGAGGTAATCAGCCCCAGCATTTT. The rearrangement joins TRBV27 to TRBJ1-5; 7 positions agree with TRBD1. Trimming removed 10 bases from V and 4 bases from J; junction bases left unmatched: 10. CDR3 length: 14 amino acids. Germline V gives CDR1 MNHEY, CDR2 SMNVEV (reference sequence).

The rearrangement links TRBV29-1 to TRBJ1-2, with 8 nucleotides matching TRBD1. CDR1 is SQVTM, CDR2 ANQGSEA, per germline. This CDR3 region has 11 residues. V dropped 7 bases and J dropped 6; count of bases not matched to a gene: 4. CDR3 region: CSGGQVHGYTF. CDR3 nucleotide sequence: TGCAGCGGGGGACAGGTTCATGGCTACACCTTC.

V and J are TRBV5-1 and TRBJ1-4; D is possibly TRBD1 (5 bases). Germline V CDR1 and CDR2: SGHRS, YFSETQ. CDR3 length equals 13 residues. With 4 bases removed from V and 8 bases from J, the gap between germline ends came to 12 bases. The CDR3 DNA follows: TGCGCCAGCAGCCCGGGACGAGGCGAAAAACTGTTTTTT. This gives the protein CASSPGRGEKLFF. Looking up the rest from reference TRBV5-1 and TRBJ1-4 gives the full variable domain: KAGVTQTPRYLIKTRGQQVTLSCSPISGHRSVSWYQQTPGQGLQFLFEYFSETQRNKGNFPGRFSGRQFSNSRSEMNVSTLELGDSALYLCASSPGRGEKLFFGSGTQLSVL.

The genes are TRBV4-3 and TRBJ2-1; possible D gene TRBD1, 7 bases. The CDR3 totals 18 residues. In germline, CDR1 is LGHNA, CDR2 YSLEER. The V and J ends lost 0 bases and 0 bases respectively, with 15 bases between them. CDR3 region: CASSQDFPGGSSYNEQFF. As DNA, the CDR3 is TGCGCCAGCAGCCAAGATTTCCCAGGGGGGAGCTCCTACAATGAGCAGTTCTTC.

In this sample, this clone turned up a few times. CDR3 residues: CASSPPLAGGRETQYF. CDR3 sequence (DNA): TGTGCCAGCTCACCACCGCTAGCGGGGGGCCGAGAGACCCAGTACTTC. The gene calls are TRBV18 and TRBJ2-5; 11 bases line up with TRBD2. The CDR3 covers 16 residues. V was pared by 0 bases and J by 4 bases, with 4 bases of the junction left unmatched. The germline CDR1 and CDR2 sequences are KGHSH and LQKENI. Drawing the rest from reference TRBV18 and TRBJ2-5, the complete variable domain is NAGVMQNPRHLVRRRGQEARLRCSPMKGHSHVYWYRQLPEEGLKFMVYLQKENIIDESGMPKERFSAEFPKEGPSILRIQQVVRGDSAAYFCASSPPLAGGRETQYFGPGTRLLVL.